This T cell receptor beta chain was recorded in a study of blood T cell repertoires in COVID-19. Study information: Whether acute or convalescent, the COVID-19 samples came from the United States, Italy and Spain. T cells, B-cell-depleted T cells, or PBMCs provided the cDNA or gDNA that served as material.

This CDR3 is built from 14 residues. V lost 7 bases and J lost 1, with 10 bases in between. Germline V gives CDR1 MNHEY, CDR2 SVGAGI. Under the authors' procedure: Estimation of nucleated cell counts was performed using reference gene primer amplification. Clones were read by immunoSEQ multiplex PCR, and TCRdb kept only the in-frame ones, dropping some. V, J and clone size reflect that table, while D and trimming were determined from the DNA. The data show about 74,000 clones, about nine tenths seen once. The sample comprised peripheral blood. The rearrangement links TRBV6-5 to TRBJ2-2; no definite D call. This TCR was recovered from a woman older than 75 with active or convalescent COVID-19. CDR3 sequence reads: CASKIPGNTGELFF. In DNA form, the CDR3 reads TGTGCCAGCAAAATCCCGGGGAACACCGGGGAGCTGTTTTTT.